The next 28 T cell receptor beta chains were all read from a single sample in a study of T cells in Graves' hyperthyroidism and ophthalmopathy. Using RNA transcripts as the source, TCR beta CDR3 regions were amplified. TCR CDR3 regions were first amplified by RT-PCR with HTBI primers. MiXCR was run by TCRdb on the multiplex PCR reads, yielding one entry per CDR3 protein. The sample has around 700,000 distinct CDR3 sequences; around a third are singletons. Sequenced: blood. The origin of the receptors is a woman in her 40s with Graves' hyperthyroidism.

As for this clonotype: A much larger clone differs from this one at a single base, so this may be a read error. Because the CDR3 is missing its conserved closing phenylalanine or tryptophan, this is likely a read error. This chain links TRBV7-9 with TRBJ2-7, with 8 bases that match TRBD1. CDR1 and CDR2 from the germline V gene are SEHNR and FQNEAQ (reference sequence). The J segment lost 2 bases and the V segment lost 5 bases, leaving 8 bases of the junction unmatched. This CDR3 has 15 residues. CDR3 coding DNA: TGTGCCAGCAGCCCTTCTTTGACAGGGGCCTACGAGCAGTACCTC. Residues: CASSPSLTGAYEQYL.

This clonotype was seen many times. The chain links TRBV12-3 or TRBV12-4 to TRBJ1-1; 7 bases are a match to TRBD1. Trimming removed 9 bases from V and 4 bases from J; junction bases left unmatched: 5. CDR3 length equals 12 residues. The CDR3 nucleotides are TGTGCCAGTCGTACAGGGGTCACTGAAGCTTTCTTT. Translation: CASRTGVTEAFF.

This rearrangement joins TRBV6-5 to TRBJ2-3; D gene ambiguous. V lost 6 bases and J lost 6, with 13 bases in between. The V gene's germline CDR1 is MNHEY and CDR2 SVGAGI. The CDR3 spans 13 residues. This CDR3 is CASSGGELDTQYF. CDR3 bases: TGTGCCAGCAGCGGCGGAGAGCTCGATACGCAGTATTTT.

This clonotype occurred many times. The chain joins TRBV7-9 to TRBJ2-2; D possibly corresponds to TRBD2 (6 bases). Trimming left V 5 bases short and J 7 bases short, with 11 bases between. CDR3 length equals 13 residues. Germline V gives CDR1 SEHNR, CDR2 FQNEAQ (reference sequence). CDR3: CASSPREVGELFF. The CDR3 DNA is TGTGCCAGCAGCCCGAGGGAGGTCGGGGAGCTGTTTTTT.

This clonotype has more than one count but fewer than ten. The rearrangement joins TRBV14 to TRBJ2-5; D might be TRBD2 (5 bases). With 4 bases removed from V and 5 bases from J, the gap between germline ends came to 17 bases. This CDR3 spans 15 amino acids. Germline V lookup: CDR1 SGHDN, CDR2 FVKESK. This CDR3 reads CASSPLGWMGETQYF. As DNA, the CDR3 is TGTGCCAGCAGCCCACTAGGGTGGATGGGGGAGACCCAGTACTTC.

V is TRBV7-2 and J is TRBJ1-6, with 8 positions matching TRBD1. The V and J ends lost 0 bases and 14 bases, in that order; junction bases with no gene match: 6. Germline assignment: CDR1 SGHTA and CDR2 FQGNSA. This CDR3 region has 14 residues. The CDR3 is CASSLALAGGALHF. The DNA for the CDR3 is TGTGCCAGCAGCTTAGCGCTGGCAGGGGGCGCCCTCCACTTT.

V is TRBV25-1 and J is TRBJ2-7; D remains unclear. The germline V gene has CDR1 MGHDK and CDR2 SYGVNS. The ends were cut back, 8 bases at V and 3 bases at J, with 17 bases in the middle. This CDR3 comprises 14 residues. CDR3 protein: CASATGRRNYEQYF. The CDR3 region has the DNA TGTGCCAGCGCTACCGGACGGAGAAACTACGAGCAGTACTTC.

A note on this clonotype: A much larger clonotype is one base distant, so this may be a read error. In DNA form, the CDR3 reads TGCAGCGCCGGAGGGACAGGGGGCCAAGGCTACACCTTC. Encoded protein: CSAGGTGGQGYTF. The rearrangement uses TRBV29-1 and TRBJ1-2; 12 bases map to TRBD1. The CDR3 spans 13 residues. The J segment lost 8 bases and the V segment lost 7 bases, leaving 8 bases of the junction unmatched. Per the germline V gene, CDR1 is SQVTM and CDR2 is ANQGSEA.

This clonotype came up many times. This chain joins TRBV19 and TRBJ2-7; possible D gene TRBD1, 5 bases. The CDR3 covers 15 residues. CDR1 is LNHDA and CDR2 is SQIVND in the germline V gene (reference sequence). Trimming left V 4 bases short and J 2 bases short, with 15 bases between. In DNA, the CDR3 is TGTGCCAGTAGTACAGTTCTAGGGGCGGCCTACGAGCAGTACTTC. Residues: CASSTVLGAAYEQYF.

The chain recombines TRBV27 with TRBJ1-5; D gene unclear. The CDR3 runs to 13 residues. Germline V lookup: CDR1 MNHEY, CDR2 SMNVEV (reference sequence). The V gene lost 6 bases and the J gene lost 3 bases, with 9 bases spanning the gap. The CDR3 loop reads CASSIWVNQPQHF. In nucleotides, the CDR3 is TGTGCCAGCAGCATATGGGTCAATCAGCCCCAGCATTTT.

This clonotype was seen once. V usage is TRBV7-2 and J usage is TRBJ1-5; TRBD1 matches at 10 bases. Germline lookup yields CDR1 SGHTA and CDR2 FQGNSA. The CDR3 loop spans 16 amino acids. Trimming removed 5 bases from V and 2 bases from J; junction bases left unmatched: 6. The CDR3 coding sequence is TGTGCCAGCAGCACCGGGACAGGGGCAGGCAATCAGCCCCAGCATTTT. It yields the protein CASSTGTGAGNQPQHF.

On this clonotype itself: This may be a read error: a much more frequent sequence differs by one nucleotide. The CDR3 end shows no conserved phenylalanine or tryptophan, and so a read error is likely. V and J are TRBV7-9 and TRBJ1-1, with D hard to call. The ends were cut back, 5 bases at V and 3 bases at J, with 16 bases in the middle. This CDR3 is 15 amino acids long. CDR1 and CDR2 from the germline V gene are SEHNR and FQNEAQ (reference sequence). The CDR3 loop reads CASSGSQTMDTEAFS. The CDR3 nucleotides are TGTGCCAGCAGCGGCTCCCAGACGATGGACACTGAAGCTTTCTCT.

This clonotype was detected a few times. V is TRBV20-1 and J is TRBJ1-1; D unresolved. Germline V gene data show CDR1 as DFQATT and CDR2 as SNEGSKA (reference sequence). Trimming took 6 bases from V and 2 from J, leaving 7 bases between them. This CDR3 spans 11 amino acids. In nucleotides, the CDR3 is TGCAGTGCGGGAAGTAACACTGAAGCTTTCTTT. Translation gives CSAGSNTEAFF.

This chain joins TRBV7-2 and TRBJ2-3, with D unclear. Per germline, CDR1 SGHTA and CDR2 FQGNSA. Trimming cost V 8 bases and J 2 bases, with 8 bases left between them. This CDR3 comprises 12 residues. The chain's CDR3 is CASAAVTDTQYF. The CDR3, as DNA: TGTGCCAGCGCTGCGGTCACAGATACGCAGTATTTT.

This chain connects TRBV20-1 to TRBJ2-1; D possibly uses TRBD1 or TRBD2 (7 bases each). The CDR3 runs 11 residues. The germline V gene encodes CDR1 DFQATT and CDR2 SNEGSKA (reference sequence). Trimming took off 4 bases at V and 8 bases at J, with 9 bases between the two ends. CDR3 nucleotides: TGCAGTGCTACAGGGGGGGATGAGCAGTTCTTC. It is translated as CSATGGDEQFF.

The chain has TRBV19 and TRBJ1-6; perhaps TRBD1 as D (5 bases). Germline-derived CDR1 and CDR2 are LNHDA and SQIVND (reference sequence). Trimming removed 5 bases at V and 5 bases at J, with 10 bases between. CDR3 size: 14 residues. Written as DNA, the CDR3 is TGTGCCAGTAGTCCGGGCAGGGATAATTCACCCCTCCACTTT. This encodes CASSPGRDNSPLHF.

This clonotype turned up a few times. For the CDR3, the DNA is TGTGCCAGCAGCCAGGAAACCGGGACTACCTACTACGAGCAGTACTTC. Translation: CASSQETGTTYYEQYF. This chain connects TRBV4-2 to TRBJ2-7, with TRBD2 matching over 7 bases. This CDR3 spans 16 amino acids. In germline, CDR1 is LGHNA, CDR2 YNFKEQ. Trimming at V came to 3 bases and at J to 3 bases, leaving 11 bases not matched to a gene.

This clonotype was counted many times. The V gene is TRBV7-8, the J gene TRBJ1-6; the match to TRBD1 covers 11 bases. The germline V gene encodes CDR1 SGHVS and CDR2 FQNEAQ. V gave up 3 bases and J gave up 10 bases; unmatched junction bases: 11. This CDR3 spans 17 amino acids. In nucleotides, the CDR3 is TGTGCCAGCAGCTTCGGGACAGGGGGTGTGGGGGGGTCACCCCTCCACTTT. Amino acid sequence: CASSFGTGGVGGSPLHF.

This clonotype was counted many times. The V call is TRBV10-3, the J call TRBJ2-7, with 12 bases lining up with TRBD2. The CDR3 loop spans 16 amino acids. Germline V gives CDR1 ENHRY, CDR2 SYGVKD. After removal of 5 bases from V and 4 bases from J, the junction contained 9 bases not matched to a gene. The CDR3 DNA follows: TGTGCCATCAGTCCTAGATTGACTAGCGGGGGATACGAGCAGTACTTC. Residues: CAISPRLTSGGYEQYF.

This clonotype was observed at least ten times. V and J are TRBV10-3 and TRBJ1-1; TRBD1 matches at 7 bases. The V gene's germline CDR1 is ENHRY and CDR2 SYGVKD. This CDR3 is built from 15 residues. The junction had 6 bases not matched to a gene; V was cut back by 4 bases and J by 1 base. CDR3 DNA: TGTGCCATCAGTGCCAACTACAGGGGGAACACTGAAGCTTTCTTT. Amino acid sequence: CAISANYRGNTEAFF.

This chain links TRBV12-3 or TRBV12-4 with TRBJ2-4; TRBD1 is a possible D gene (6 bases). There are 14 residues in the CDR3. V was shortened by 5 bases and J by 13 bases, with 21 bases between the two germline ends. The CDR3 sequence is CASSLTGYTDTQYF. DNA for the CDR3: TGTGCCAGCAGTCTAACAGGGTACACAGATACGCAGTACTTC.

This clonotype was seen repeatedly, ten times or more. This chain connects TRBV7-2 to TRBJ1-1, with D maybe TRBD1 (5 bases). Germline V gene sequence: CDR1 SGHTA, CDR2 FQGNSA. V lost 7 bases and J lost 0, with 9 bases in between. The CDR3 totals 13 residues. CDR3 DNA: TGTGCCAGCACCGGACACCTGAACACTGAAGCTTTCTTT. Its protein is CASTGHLNTEAFF.

The chain joins TRBV5-1 to TRBJ1-3, with no clear D. The V and J ends lost 3 bases and 0 bases respectively, with 10 bases between them. This CDR3 contains 15 residues. CDR1 is SGHRS and CDR2 is YFSETQ in the germline V gene. Here the CDR3 DNA reads TGCGCCAGCAGCTACGGAGGACCCTCTGGAAACACCATATATTTT. Translated, it gives CASSYGGPSGNTIYF.

V usage is TRBV12-3 or TRBV12-4 and J usage is TRBJ1-5; tentatively, D is TRBD1 (6 bases). With 6 bases removed from V and 11 bases from J, the gap between germline ends came to 26 bases. This CDR3 comprises 16 residues. CDR3: CASSHPETDRPVSQHF. The CDR3 nucleotides are TGTGCCAGCAGCCATCCTGAAACCGACAGGCCAGTGTCCCAGCATTTT.

A few counts support this clonotype. The chain joins TRBV7-2 to TRBJ2-7; 10 bases fit TRBD2. This CDR3 is 16 amino acids long. Germline CDR1 SGHTA, CDR2 FQGNSA. J was trimmed by 2 bases and V by 7 bases; bases with no gene match: 11. In nucleotides, the CDR3 is TGTGCCAGCAACTCATTTACTAGCGGGAAACCCTACGAGCAGTACTTC. Protein: CASNSFTSGKPYEQYF.

In this sample, this clonotype turned up a few times. The chain couples TRBV10-1 to TRBJ1-2, with D maybe TRBD1 (5 bases). This CDR3 has 16 residues. Trimming stripped 2 bases from V and 4 bases from J, with 17 bases between. Germline CDR1 and CDR2: WNHNN and SYGVQD (reference sequence). The CDR3 DNA reads as TGCGCCAGCAGTGAGGCCCTGGGAACTGGGGCCTATGGCTACACCTTC. Encoded protein: CASSEALGTGAYGYTF.

The V gene is TRBV4-3, the J gene TRBJ1-1; TRBD1 matches at 8 bases. Germline-derived CDR1 and CDR2 are LGHNA and YSLEER. V shed 0 bases, J shed 5 bases, and the junction held 8 bases outside the gene matches. The CDR3 consists of 16 residues. The chain's CDR3 is CASSQDGGRGRTEAFF. CDR3 nucleotides: TGCGCCAGCAGCCAAGATGGCGGCAGGGGGCGGACTGAAGCTTTCTTT.

Of note for this clonotype: This may be a read error, as it is one base from a much larger clone. CDR3 nucleotides: TGTGCCAGCAGCTTAGCACAGCCTAACACCGGGGACCTGTTTTTT. This gives the protein CASSLAQPNTGDLFF. The genes are TRBV7-9 and TRBJ2-2; possibly TRBD1 or TRBD2 for D (5 bases each). Germline CDR1 is SEHNR and CDR2 is FQNEAQ (reference sequence). The CDR3 runs to 15 residues.